The 30 T cell receptor beta chains presented below share a single source sample, sequenced in a study of T-cell memory formation after mild COVID-19. TCRdb itself ran the 5' RACE reads through MiXCR, one entry per CDR3 protein. The top ten hold 12% of the sample, which has under 650,000 distinct CDR3 sequences, 15% to 20% seen once. The source material was PBMCs or a T cell subset sorted from them (not recorded which). Receptor source: an adult woman who had mild COVID-19 (a few samples of this study predate the infection). Cell type and time point are not known.

This clonotype was detected only a few times. V usage is TRBV6-6 and J usage is TRBJ1-2; D not resolved. This CDR3 has 11 residues. The germline CDR1 and CDR2 sequences are MNHNY and SVGAGI (reference sequence). V lost 7 bases, J lost 6 bases, and 9 bases lay in between. This CDR3 is CASTAWDGYTF. The DNA for the CDR3 is TGTGCCAGCACCGCGTGGGATGGCTACACCTTC.

Ten or more counts support this clonotype. The chain uses TRBV5-6 and TRBJ2-3; 8 nucleotides align to TRBD2. Looked up from germline, CDR1 is SGHDT and CDR2 is YYEEEE. This CDR3 is 16 amino acids long. The V and J ends lost 3 bases and 6 bases, in that order; junction bases with no gene match: 12. CDR3 in amino acids: CASSSLGLDDGDTQYF. The DNA for the CDR3 is TGTGCCAGCAGCTCCTTGGGACTAGATGATGGGGATACGCAGTATTTT.

The gene calls are TRBV4-2 and TRBJ2-7; 8 bases align to TRBD2. Germline CDR1 is LGHNA and CDR2 is YNFKEQ. V lost 2 bases and J lost 2; bases outside the gene matches: 5. This CDR3 spans 15 amino acids. The CDR3 protein is CASSQQAGGAYEQYF. CDR3 sequence (DNA): TGTGCCAGCAGCCAACAGGCGGGAGGTGCCTACGAGCAGTACTTC.

J is TRBJ1-4 and V is TRBV12-3 or TRBV12-4, with D unresolved. The CDR3 extends over 18 amino acids. With 2 bases removed from V and 0 bases from J, the gap between germline ends came to 16 bases. CDR3 coding DNA: TGTGCCAGCAGTTTAATCTTAGACCGCCTAACAACTAATGAAAAACTGTTTTTT. Its protein is CASSLILDRLTTNEKLFF.

On this clonotype: A read error may account for a junction end that differs from germline. The V gene is TRBV12-3 or TRBV12-4, the J gene TRBJ2-3; D perhaps matches TRBD1 (6 bases). CDR3 length: 12 amino acids. The CDR3 sequence is CASSFSGTSVRF. The CDR3 nucleotides read TGTGCCAGCAGTTTTTCCGGGACAAGCGTACGTTTT.

The CDR3 sequence: CASSLHPAGSGNTIYF. Written as DNA, the CDR3 is TGTGCCAGCAGTTTACACCCGGCAGGGTCTGGAAACACCATATATTTT. This chain uses TRBV12-3 or TRBV12-4 with TRBJ1-3, with D maybe TRBD1 (5 bases). The V and J ends lost 2 bases and 1 base respectively, with 12 bases between them. The CDR3 runs 16 residues.

There are a few counts of this clonotype. The chain joins TRBV5-1 to TRBJ2-2, with TRBD1 matching 8 bases. After removal of 2 bases from V and 4 bases from J, the junction contained 1 base not matched to a gene. Germline V gene lookup returns CDR1 SGHRS and CDR2 YFSETQ. CDR3 length: 14 amino acids. CDR3 loop: CASSFDRGTGELFF. CDR3 sequence (DNA): TGCGCCAGCAGCTTCGACAGGGGCACCGGGGAGCTGTTTTTT.

This chain connects TRBV7-2 to TRBJ2-3; 11 bases map to TRBD2. J lost 3 bases, V lost 1 base, and 9 bases had no gene match. Germline loops: CDR1 SGHTA, CDR2 FQGNSA. The length of the CDR3 is 18 residues. The CDR3 region is CASSLGVAGGPVTDTQYF. DNA for the CDR3: TGTGCCAGCAGCTTAGGGGTAGCGGGAGGGCCTGTGACAGATACGCAGTATTTT.

This chain links TRBV24-1 with TRBJ2-1; the D is unclear. CDR1 is KGHDR, CDR2 SFDVKD, per germline. V dropped 6 bases and J dropped 7 bases, with 6 bases sitting between them. This CDR3 spans 11 amino acids. The CDR3, as DNA: TGTGCCACCAGTATCGGGAATGAGCAGTTCTTC. This translates into CATSIGNEQFF.

This clonotype was seen only a few times. The V and J genes are TRBV4-2 and TRBJ2-3, with D perhaps matching TRBD2 (6 bases). The CDR3 runs 16 residues. Germline V gene lookup returns CDR1 LGHNA and CDR2 YNFKEQ. With 4 bases removed from V and 4 bases from J, the gap between germline ends came to 18 bases. CDR3 loop: CASSPQRTGGPDTQYF. The CDR3 nucleotides read TGTGCCAGCAGCCCTCAGCGGACCGGAGGGCCAGATACGCAGTATTTT.

The chain employs TRBV6-1 and TRBJ1-3; 9 nucleotides align to TRBD1. Losses at the gene ends were 8 bases for V and 4 bases for J; bases not matched to a gene: 6. The length of the CDR3 is 14 residues. Germline loops: CDR1 MNHNS, CDR2 SASEGT. The DNA of the CDR3 is TGTGCCAGCTTGAACAGGGGGCGCGGAAACACCATATATTTT. Translated: CASLNRGRGNTIYF.

The V gene is TRBV6-6, the J gene TRBJ1-3; D is perhaps TRBD1 (5 bases). V was cut by 6 bases and J by 1 base, with 10 bases left in between. Germline lookup yields CDR1 MNHNY and CDR2 SVGAGI (reference sequence). The CDR3 consists of 14 residues. This CDR3 reads CASRVGTSGNTIYF. The CDR3 DNA is TGTGCCAGCAGAGTCGGGACTTCTGGAAACACCATATATTTT.

The genes are TRBV4-1 and TRBJ2-5, with D tentatively TRBD2 (6 bases). V was pared by 2 bases and J by 5 bases, with 15 bases between. Germline assignment: CDR1 MGHRA and CDR2 YSYEKL. The CDR3 is made up of 15 amino acids. CDR3 DNA: TGCGCCAGCAGCCAATCCCTTATAGGGAGGGAGACCCAGTACTTC. This gives the protein CASSQSLIGRETQYF.

This clonotype was observed a handful of times. The chain carries TRBV5-1 and TRBJ1-2; no reliable D call. Germline CDR1 reads SGHRS; CDR2 reads YFSETQ. There are 13 residues in the CDR3. V gave up 0 bases and J gave up 8 bases, with 11 bases separating them. The CDR3: CASSLDRPGGYTF. CDR3 DNA: TGCGCCAGCAGCTTGGATCGGCCCGGGGGCTACACCTTC.

The chain combines TRBV7-2 with TRBJ1-1; D is uncertain. The CDR3 is made up of 16 amino acids. Germline loops: CDR1 SGHTA, CDR2 FQGNSA. Trimming removed 3 bases from V and 3 bases from J, with 17 bases in between. In DNA form, the CDR3 reads TGTGCCAGCAGCTTTGTCGGCTCCCGGAGGGACACTGAAGCTTTCTTT. Its translation: CASSFVGSRRDTEAFF.

This clonotype occurred a few times. The J gene is TRBJ1-1, the V gene TRBV7-6; D is uncertain. The CDR3 contains 16 residues. Trimming pared 1 base from V and 0 bases from J, leaving 12 bases between. Per the germline V gene, CDR1 is SGHVS and CDR2 is FNYEAQ. The CDR3, as DNA: TGTGCCAGCAGCTTAGGTGTAGAGAATATGAACACTGAAGCTTTCTTT. As protein: CASSLGVENMNTEAFF.

This chain uses TRBV4-1 with TRBJ2-4; 7 bases are shared with TRBD1. Per germline, CDR1 MGHRA and CDR2 YSYEKL. Trimming at V came to 1 base and at J to 3 bases, leaving 12 bases not matched to a gene. There are 18 residues in the CDR3. CDR3 protein: CASSQGRQGDRVKNIQYF. CDR3 bases: TGCGCCAGCAGCCAAGGGCGCCAGGGGGATCGGGTCAAAAACATTCAGTACTTC.

The V gene is TRBV24-1, the J gene TRBJ2-1, with 7 bases identical to TRBD2. CDR1 is KGHDR and CDR2 is SFDVKD in the germline V gene. Trimming cost V 2 bases and J 1 base; bases outside gene matches: 7. The CDR3 spans 17 residues. CDR3 sequence reads: CATSDSRLGGSYNEQFF. CDR3 DNA sequence: TGTGCCACCAGTGATTCGCGCCTGGGAGGGTCCTACAATGAGCAGTTCTTC.

The chain is built from TRBV5-1 and TRBJ2-2; D uncertain. Germline loops: CDR1 SGHRS, CDR2 YFSETQ. Trimming left V 0 bases short and J 2 bases short, with 8 bases between. The CDR3 runs to 15 residues. The CDR3 protein is CASSLAASNTGELFF. The CDR3, as DNA: TGCGCCAGCAGCTTGGCTGCGTCAAACACCGGGGAGCTGTTTTTT.

This clonotype turned up a few times. J is TRBJ2-2 and V is TRBV6-1; 12 nucleotides align to TRBD2. J lost 6 bases, V lost 1 base, and 3 bases had no gene match. The CDR3 covers 16 residues. Germline V lookup: CDR1 MNHNS, CDR2 SASEGT. The CDR3 DNA sequence: TGTGCCAGCAGTGAAGGGACTAGCGGGGAGCCCGGGGAGCTGTTTTTT. Residues: CASSEGTSGEPGELFF.

There are a few counts of this clonotype. This sequence joins TRBV2 and TRBJ2-1; TRBD1 matches at 9 bases. The CDR3 runs to 15 residues. V lost 4 bases to trimming and J lost 7 bases; unmatched junction nucleotides: 8. Germline V gene data show CDR1 as SNHLY and CDR2 as FYNNEI. The DNA of the CDR3 is TGTGCCAGCAGTGGCGGGACAGGGACGTGGAATGAGCAGTTCTTC. This translates into CASSGGTGTWNEQFF. Full variable domain (rest looked up from reference TRBV2 and TRBJ2-1): EPEVTQTPSHQVTQMGQEVILRCVPISNHLYFYWYRQILGQKVEFLVSFYNNEISEKSEIFDDQFSVERPDGSNFTLKIRSTKLEDSAMYFCASSGGTGTWNEQFFGPGTRLTVL.

The V call is TRBV20-1, the J call TRBJ2-7; D could derive from TRBD1 or TRBD2 (6 bases each). V lost 4 bases, J lost 6 bases, and 16 bases lay in between. From germline, CDR1 is DFQATT and CDR2 SNEGSKA (reference sequence). The CDR3 length is 13 residues. The CDR3 coding sequence is TGCAGTGCTACTAGGGGGGTCGAAGGCGAGCAGTACTTC. Translated: CSATRGVEGEQYF.

The gene calls are TRBV7-9 and TRBJ1-2; 7 nucleotides match TRBD1. The CDR3 consists of 15 residues. J lost 8 bases, V lost 4 bases, and 13 bases had no gene match. The germline V gene has CDR1 SEHNR and CDR2 FQNEAQ (reference sequence). CDR3 region: CASSSLWTGSAGYTF. CDR3 DNA: TGTGCCAGCAGCTCCCTCTGGACAGGTTCGGCCGGCTACACCTTC.

This clonotype occurred many times. The chain links TRBV20-1 to TRBJ2-3; D remains unclear. From germline, CDR1 is DFQATT and CDR2 SNEGSKA (reference sequence). This CDR3 is 10 amino acids long. V gave up 6 bases and J gave up 2 bases, with 3 bases separating them. CDR3 region: CSALTDTQYF. CDR3 in DNA: TGCAGTGCCCTCACAGATACGCAGTATTTT.

The V gene is TRBV5-1, the J gene TRBJ2-3; D perhaps matches TRBD1 (5 bases). The germline V and J ends were trimmed by 4 bases and 6 bases, with 12 bases remaining between them. Germline V CDR1 and CDR2: SGHRS, YFSETQ. The CDR3 has 13 residues. The CDR3 DNA reads TGCGCCAGCAGCCAGGGATCGGCGGATACGCAGTATTTT. Amino acid sequence: CASSQGSADTQYF.

The rearrangement links TRBV12-3 or TRBV12-4 to TRBJ2-3; D may be TRBD2 (6 bases). V lost 5 bases and J lost 4, with 19 bases in between. The CDR3 runs to 16 residues. CDR3 in amino acids: CASSPHKLAVADTQYF. CDR3 in DNA: TGTGCCAGCAGTCCACACAAATTAGCGGTGGCAGATACGCAGTATTTT.

The chain employs TRBV5-4 and TRBJ2-7; 10 positions match TRBD2. In germline, CDR1 is SGHNT, CDR2 YYREEE (reference sequence). V shed 0 bases and J 5 bases; nucleotides not matched to a gene: 8. This CDR3 spans 16 amino acids. The CDR3 DNA reads as TGTGCCAGCAGCTTGGCCGGGCGAGCGGGAGGGGACGAGCAGTACTTC. Its protein product is CASSLAGRAGGDEQYF.

The genes are TRBV4-3 and TRBJ2-2; 7 positions agree with TRBD2. Germline V gene lookup returns CDR1 LGHNA and CDR2 YSLEER. The CDR3 length is 16 residues. V lost 4 bases, J lost 3 bases, and 8 bases stayed unmatched. The CDR3, as DNA: TGCGCCAGCAGCCGCCTAGCGGCGATGGACACCGGGGAGCTGTTTTTT. Amino acids: CASSRLAAMDTGELFF.

A few counts support this clonotype. V and J are TRBV29-1 and TRBJ2-1, with TRBD2 matching 9 bases. Germline V gene data show CDR1 as SQVTM and CDR2 as ANQGSEA. This CDR3 has 13 residues. The ends lost 7 bases at V and 6 bases at J; junction bases unmatched: 7. Here the CDR3 reads CSAYRLAANEQFF. DNA of the CDR3: TGCAGCGCTTACCGACTAGCGGCCAATGAGCAGTTCTTC.

This rearrangement joins TRBV15 to TRBJ2-6; TRBD1 is a possible D gene (5 bases). The CDR3 loop spans 17 amino acids. Germline V gene sequence: CDR1 LNHNV, CDR2 YYDKDF (reference sequence). Trimming removed 1 base from V and 0 bases from J, with 10 bases in between. CDR3 nucleotides: TGTGCCACCAGCAGAGCACAGGACAACTCTGGGGCCAACGTCCTGACTTTC. The encoded protein is CATSRAQDNSGANVLTF.